The following is a T cell receptor beta chain sequence with its context. The data were taken from a study of blood T cell repertoires in COVID-19. Libraries were prepared by immunoSEQ multiplex PCR; TCRdb keeps only in-frame clonotypes and omits some of them. The data contain 200,000 to 300,000 clones, around nine tenths of them singletons. Trimming removed 8 bases from V and 7 bases from J, with 12 bases in between. CDR3 length: 12 residues. The germline V gene encodes CDR1 SNHLY and CDR2 FYNNEI. The chain has TRBV2 and TRBJ2-1; no firm D call. The source material was peripheral blood. The TCR sequence derives from a man in his forties who had recovered from COVID-19. CDR3 coding DNA: TGTGCCAGCCCCCGGGTAAGGAATGAGCAGTTCTTC. Translating it yields CASPRVRNEQFF.